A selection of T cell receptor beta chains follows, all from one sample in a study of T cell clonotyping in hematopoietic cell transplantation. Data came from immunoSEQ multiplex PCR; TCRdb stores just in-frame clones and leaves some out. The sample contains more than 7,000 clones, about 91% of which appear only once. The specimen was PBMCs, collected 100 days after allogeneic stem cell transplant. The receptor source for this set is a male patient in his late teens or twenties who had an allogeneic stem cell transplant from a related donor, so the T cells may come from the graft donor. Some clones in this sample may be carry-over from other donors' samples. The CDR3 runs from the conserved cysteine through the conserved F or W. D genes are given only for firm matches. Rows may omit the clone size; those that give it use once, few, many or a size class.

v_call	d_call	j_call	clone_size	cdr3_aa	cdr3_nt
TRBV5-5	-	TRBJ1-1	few	CASNPLFSGANTEAFF	TGTGCCAGCAACCCCTTGTTTTCGGGGGCGAACACTGAAGCTTTCTTT
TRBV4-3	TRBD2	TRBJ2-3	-	CASSRQLSLAGGDTQYF	TGCGCCAGCAGCCGCCAGCTAAGCCTAGCGGGAGGAGATACGCAGTATTTT
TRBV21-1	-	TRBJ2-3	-	CASSRRGHSGGTDTQYF	TGTGCCAGCAGCAGACGGGGACACTCCGGAGGCACAGATACGCAGTATTTT
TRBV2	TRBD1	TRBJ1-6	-	CASSSDRVGSPLHF	TGTGCCAGCAGTAGCGACAGGGTTGGTTCACCCCTCCACTTT
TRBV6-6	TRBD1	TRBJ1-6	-	CASTRGGANSPLHF	TGTGCCAGCACCCGAGGGGGCGCGAATTCACCCCTCCACTTT
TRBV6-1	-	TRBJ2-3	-	CASSEVGGIPTDTQYF	TGTGCCAGCAGTGAAGTTGGCGGAATACCCACAGATACGCAGTATTTT
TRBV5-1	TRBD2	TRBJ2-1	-	CASRGLAGSLEQFF	TGCGCCAGCAGGGGTCTAGCGGGGTCTTTGGAGCAGTTCTTC
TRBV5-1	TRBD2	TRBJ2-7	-	CASSLEERGGLHEQYF	TGCGCCAGCAGCTTGGAGGAGCGGGGGGGCCTCCACGAGCAGTACTTC
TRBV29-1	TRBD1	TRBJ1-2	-	CSVGTGGNYGYTF	TGCAGCGTCGGGACAGGGGGCAACTATGGCTACACCTTC
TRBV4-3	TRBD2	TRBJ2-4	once	CASSQDYSAPGLAGGNIQYF	TGCGCCAGCAGCCAAGATTATTCAGCTCCGGGACTAGCGGGAGGGAACATTCAGTACTTC
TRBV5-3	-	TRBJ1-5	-	CATLRSGSPQHF	TGTGCCACTCTCAGGAGTGGTAGCCCCCAGCATTTT
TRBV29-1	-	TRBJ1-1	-	CSVEERLNTEAFF	TGCAGCGTTGAAGAAAGGTTGAACACTGAAGCTTTCTTT
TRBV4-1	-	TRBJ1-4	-	CASSQARVQVNEKLFF	TGCGCCAGCAGCCAAGCAAGGGTTCAGGTTAATGAAAAACTGTTTTTT
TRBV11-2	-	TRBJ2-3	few	CASSLADTQYF	TGTGCCAGCAGCTTAGCCGATACGCAGTATTTT
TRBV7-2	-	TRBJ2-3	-	CASSLAGFTDTQYF	TGTGCCAGCAGCTTAGCAGGCTTCACAGATACGCAGTATTTT
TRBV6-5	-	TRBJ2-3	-	CASSYGERDTQYF	TGTGCCAGCAGTTACGGGGAGAGAGATACGCAGTATTTT
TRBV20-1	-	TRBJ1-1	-	CSPGRNTEAFF	TGCAGCCCGGGACGGAACACTGAAGCTTTCTTT
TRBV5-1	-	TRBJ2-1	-	CASRPQPSSDEQFF	TGCGCCAGCAGGCCCCAACCGAGTAGCGATGAGCAGTTCTTC
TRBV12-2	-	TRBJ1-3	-	CASRLVGYSGNTIYF	TGTGCAAGTCGCTTAGTGGGTTACTCTGGAAACACCATATATTTT
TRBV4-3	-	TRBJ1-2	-	CASSQDLRGYGYTF	TGCGCCAGCAGCCAAGATCTCAGGGGCTATGGCTACACCTTC
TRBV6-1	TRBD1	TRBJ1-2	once	CASITRGRGYGYTF	TGTGCCAGCATTACCAGGGGGCGCGGATATGGCTACACCTTC
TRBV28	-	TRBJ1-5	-	CASSLLGGNNQPQHF	TGTGCCAGCAGTTTATTGGGGGGAAACAATCAGCCCCAGCATTTT
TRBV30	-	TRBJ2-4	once	CAWSGDIQYF	TGTGCCTGGAGTGGGGACATTCAGTACTTC
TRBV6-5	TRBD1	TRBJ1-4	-	CASKRDRTNEKLFF	TGTGCCAGCAAGAGGGACAGGACTAATGAAAAACTGTTTTTT
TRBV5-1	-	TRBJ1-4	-	CASSYLPRGGVATNEKLFF	TGCGCCAGCAGCTACCTACCCAGGGGAGGGGTAGCAACTAATGAAAAACTGTTTTTT
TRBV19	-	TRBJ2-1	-	CASSIDSDLGTYNEQFF	TGTGCCAGTAGTATAGATAGTGACCTGGGAACCTACAATGAGCAGTTCTTC
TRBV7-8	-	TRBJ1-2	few	CASSLTSGRTDGYTF	TGTGCCAGCAGCTTAACGTCAGGGAGAACCGATGGCTACACCTTC